This TCR beta chain derives from a study of blood T cell repertoires in COVID-19. CDR3 size: 14 residues. V lost 8 bases and J lost 1, with 14 bases in between. Germline V gene sequence: CDR1 MGHDK, CDR2 SYGVNS. Assay used: immunoSEQ multiplex PCR; TCRdb lists only in-frame clones, some missing. The table records 49,000 or so clones, approximately 83% of them present only once. Specimen: peripheral blood. The chain recombines TRBV25-1 with TRBJ1-2, with TRBD1 as a possible D gene (6 bases). The sequence was collected from an elderly woman with COVID-19, enrolled during active disease. Here the CDR3 reads CASLRDTDNYGYTF. Written as DNA, the CDR3 is TGTGCCAGCCTCCGGGACACCGATAACTATGGCTACACCTTC.